This TCR beta chain was found in a study of technical replicates of blood from a few donors. CDR3 length equals 18 residues. The germline V gene encodes CDR1 SGHRS and CDR2 YFSETQ. The ends lost 1 base at V and 3 bases at J; junction bases unmatched: 9. The data were produced by immunoSEQ multiplex PCR, yet TCRdb's version contains in-frame clones alone and is incomplete. The top ten clones hold 5.1% of a sample with tens of thousands of clones, around nine tenths of them seen once. The material sequenced was PBMCs. The chain links TRBV5-1 to TRBJ2-7; 14 positions match TRBD2. This TCR was sampled from a human donor in good health. Some clones in this sample may be carry-over from other donors' samples. The CDR3 DNA is TGCGCCAGCAGCTTGTACCCAAAAGGGACTAGCGGGAGCTACGAGCAGTACTTC. Its translation: CASSLYPKGTSGSYEQYF.